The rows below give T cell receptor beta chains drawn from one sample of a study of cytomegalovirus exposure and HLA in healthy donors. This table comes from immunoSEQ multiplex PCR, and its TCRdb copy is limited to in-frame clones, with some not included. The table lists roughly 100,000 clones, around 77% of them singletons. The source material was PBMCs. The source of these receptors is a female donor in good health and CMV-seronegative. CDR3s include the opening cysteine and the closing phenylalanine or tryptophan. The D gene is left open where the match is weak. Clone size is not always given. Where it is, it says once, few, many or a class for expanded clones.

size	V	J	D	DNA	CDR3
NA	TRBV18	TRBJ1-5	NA	TGTGCCAGCTCACCGAGTGGGCAAAATAGCAATCAGCCCCAGCATTTT	CASSPSGQNSNQPQHF
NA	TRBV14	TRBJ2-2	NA	TGTGCCAGCAGCCAAGGATTAGGGGTGAGGTCGACCGGGGAGCTGTTTTTT	CASSQGLGVRSTGELFF
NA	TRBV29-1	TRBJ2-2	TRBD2	TGCAGCGTCCCGAGCCCGGCGACTAGCGGGATTCGATCAGCCGGGGAGCTGTTTTTT	CSVPSPATSGIRSAGELFF
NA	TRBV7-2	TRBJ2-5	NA	TGTGCCAGCAGCTTAGTACGAGGTTCCCAAGAGACCCAGTACTTC	CASSLVRGSQETQYF
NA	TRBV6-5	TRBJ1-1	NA	TGTGCCAGCAGTTATAGGTACGAACGAGGCACTGAAGCTTTCTTT	CASSYRYERGTEAFF
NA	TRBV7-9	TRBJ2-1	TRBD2	TGTGCCAGCAGCATTCCCCGCGGGGGTACTCACAATGAGCAGTTCTTC	CASSIPRGGTHNEQFF
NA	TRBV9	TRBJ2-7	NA	TGTGCCAGCAGCGTAGCTCCCACAGGGACCTACGAGCAGTACTTC	CASSVAPTGTYEQYF
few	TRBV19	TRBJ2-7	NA	TGTGCCAGTAGTATAAGAGGGGAGCAGTACTTC	CASSIRGEQYF
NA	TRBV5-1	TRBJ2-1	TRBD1	TGCGCCAGCAGCTTGGGACAGGGGTCCTACAATGAGCAGTTCTTC	CASSLGQGSYNEQFF
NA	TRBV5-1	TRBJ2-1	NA	TGCGCCAGCAGCTTGGCGGGGTCCGGCTACAATGAGCAGTTCTTC	CASSLAGSGYNEQFF
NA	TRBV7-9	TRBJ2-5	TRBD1	TGTGCCAGCAGCCACGGGACAGGGAGGACGGAAGAGACCCAGTACTTC	CASSHGTGRTEETQYF
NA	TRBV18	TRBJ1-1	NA	TGTGCCAGCTCACCATCAGCCCCGGGGGGCGGCACTGAAGCTTTCTTT	CASSPSAPGGGTEAFF
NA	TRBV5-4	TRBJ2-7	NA	TGTGCCAGCAGCTTGTTGGGGGGTTCTACCTACGAGCAGTACTTC	CASSLLGGSTYEQYF
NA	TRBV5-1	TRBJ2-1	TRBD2	TGCGCCACCCAACGAACGAGCGGACTAGCGGGCTACAATGAGCAGTTCTTC	CATQRTSGLAGYNEQFF
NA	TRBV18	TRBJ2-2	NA	TGTGCCAGCTCACCGATACACGTGGCGAACACCGGGGAGCTGTTTTTT	CASSPIHVANTGELFF
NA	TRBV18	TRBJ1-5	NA	TGTGCCAGCTCCCCCGGAGGGGTGGGACAGCCCCAGCATTTT	CASSPGGVGQPQHF
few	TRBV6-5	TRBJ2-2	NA	TGTGCCAGCGGAGACTACCGTAACACCGGGGAGCTGTTTTTT	CASGDYRNTGELFF
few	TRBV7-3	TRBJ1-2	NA	TGTGCCAGCAGCTTAACGGGGGGAGCTAACTATGGCTACACCTTC	CASSLTGGANYGYTF
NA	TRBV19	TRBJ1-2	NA	TGTGCCAGTAGTATCTCGACGGGCTATGGCTACACCTTC	CASSISTGYGYTF
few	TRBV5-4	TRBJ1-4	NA	TGTGCCAGCAGCTTGGGACAGGCCCCCGAAAAACTGTTTTTT	CASSLGQAPEKLFF
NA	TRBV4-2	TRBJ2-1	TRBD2	TGTGCCAGCAGCCGGGCGGGGGATGAGCAGTTCTTC	CASSRAGDEQFF
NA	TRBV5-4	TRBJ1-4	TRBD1	TGTGCCAGCAGCTCGAGACAGGGGAATGGTGAAAAACTGTTTTTT	CASSSRQGNGEKLFF
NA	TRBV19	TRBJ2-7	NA	TGTGCCAGTAGTATCCCAGGGTCCGAGCAGTACTTC	CASSIPGSEQYF
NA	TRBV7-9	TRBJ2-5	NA	TGTGCCAGCAGCCCCGGGAAAGGTCAAGAGACCCAGTACTTC	CASSPGKGQETQYF
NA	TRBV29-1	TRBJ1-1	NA	TGCAGCGTTCGGGAAACTGAAGCTTTCTTT	CSVRETEAFF
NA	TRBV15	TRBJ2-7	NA	TGTGCCACCAGCACCGGCGGAGCCTACGAGCAGTACTTC	CATSTGGAYEQYF
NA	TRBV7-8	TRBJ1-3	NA	TGTGCCAGCAGTCAGCTGGGGGGGTCTGGAAACACCATATATTTT	CASSQLGGSGNTIYF
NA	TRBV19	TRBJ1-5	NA	TGTGCCAGTAGTAATCCACCGGGGGTTAGCAATCAGCCCCAGCATTTT	CASSNPPGVSNQPQHF
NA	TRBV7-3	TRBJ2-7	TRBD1	TGTGCCAGCAGCTTATCCGGACAGGGGGTCTACGAGCAGTACTTC	CASSLSGQGVYEQYF
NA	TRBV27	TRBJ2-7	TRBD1	TGTGCCAGCAGTTCTTCCCGGGACAGCGTCAAATACTTC	CASSSSRDSVKYF
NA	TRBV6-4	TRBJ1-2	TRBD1	TGTGCCAGCAGTGACAGAGGGGGCAATGGCTACACCTTC	CASSDRGGNGYTF
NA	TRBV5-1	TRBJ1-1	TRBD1	TGCGCCAGCAGCTCGTTGACAGGGGGGCCCTCAAAGGCTTTCTTT	CASSSLTGGPSKAFF
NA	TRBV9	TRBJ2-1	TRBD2	TGTGCCAGCAGCGCCGGGACTAGGGCCTACAATGAGCAGTTCTTC	CASSAGTRAYNEQFF
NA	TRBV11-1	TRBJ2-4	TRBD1	TGTGCCAGCAGCCCACGGGACAGAGCAGCCAAAAACATTCAGTACTTC	CASSPRDRAAKNIQYF
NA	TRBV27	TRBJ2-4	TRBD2	TGTGCCAGCAGTTTTACTAGCGGGGGCCTAGCCAAAAACATTCAGTACTTC	CASSFTSGGLAKNIQYF
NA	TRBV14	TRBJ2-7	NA	TGTGCCAGCAGCCAAGTTGAGTCCTCGATAACCTACGAGCAGTACTTC	CASSQVESSITYEQYF
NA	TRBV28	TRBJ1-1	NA	TGTGCCAGCGGTGAAATGAGGACTGAAGCTTTCTTT	CASGEMRTEAFF
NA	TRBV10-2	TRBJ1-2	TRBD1	TGCGCCAGCAGTTCGGATGGACAGGGGTTCTACCGATTCAACTATGGCTACACCTTC	CASSSDGQGFYRFNYGYTF
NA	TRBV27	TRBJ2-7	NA	TGTGCCAGCAGACTGACACCAACCTACGAGCAGTACTTC	CASRLTPTYEQYF
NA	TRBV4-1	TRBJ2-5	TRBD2	TGCGCCAGCAGCTGGACTAGCGGGGAAGAGACCCAGTACTTC	CASSWTSGEETQYF
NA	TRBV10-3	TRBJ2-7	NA	TGTGCCATCAGTGCTCAGAACGAGCAGTACTTC	CAISAQNEQYF
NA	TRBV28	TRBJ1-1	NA	TGTGCCAGCAGTTTACGGTTGGAGGGCCAAGCTTTCTTT	CASSLRLEGQAFF
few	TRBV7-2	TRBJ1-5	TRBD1	TGTGCCAGCAGCACATATGGGACAGGAAATCAGCCCCAGCATTTT	CASSTYGTGNQPQHF
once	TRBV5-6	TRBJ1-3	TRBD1	TGTGCCAGCAGCCTCACAGGGGCGGGAAACACCATATATTTT	CASSLTGAGNTIYF
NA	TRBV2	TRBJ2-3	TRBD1	TGTGCCAGCAGTGAAAGGTTCAAAGGGGGCGCAGATACGCAGTATTTT	CASSERFKGGADTQYF
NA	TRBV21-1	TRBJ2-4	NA	TGTGCCAGCAGCAAAGGACAGGCGGAGAAGGCCAAAAACATTCAGTACTTC	CASSKGQAEKAKNIQYF
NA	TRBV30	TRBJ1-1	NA	TGTGCCTGGAGTGTAGCTACAGGCGGAACAGCTTTCTTT	CAWSVATGGTAFF
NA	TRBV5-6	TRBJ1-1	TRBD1	TGTGCCAGCAGCGACACAGGGGTCTTCACTGAAGCTTTCTTT	CASSDTGVFTEAFF
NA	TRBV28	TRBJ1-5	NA	TGTGCCAGCAGTCCCAGGTGGCAGTTCAATCAGCCCCAGCATTTT	CASSPRWQFNQPQHF
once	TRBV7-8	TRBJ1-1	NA	TGTGCCAGCAGCCCGGACCGGGATAACACTGAAGCTTTCTTT	CASSPDRDNTEAFF
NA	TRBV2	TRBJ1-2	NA	TGTGCCAGCAGAGCGGGACGGGCCCTCGGTGGCTACACCTTC	CASRAGRALGGYTF
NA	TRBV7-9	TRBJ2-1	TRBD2	TGTGCCAGCAGCAGAGGAGCGGGAGGGCCGGTAGGGAATGAGCAGTTCTTC	CASSRGAGGPVGNEQFF
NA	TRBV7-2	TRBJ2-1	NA	TGTGCCAGCAACATAAAGGGGATAGTCGGTGAGCAGTTCTTC	CASNIKGIVGEQFF
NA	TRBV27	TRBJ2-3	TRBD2	TGTGCCAGCAGGAAACTAGCGGGGAGCACAGATACGCAGTATTTT	CASRKLAGSTDTQYF
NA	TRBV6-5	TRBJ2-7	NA	TGTGCCAGCAGTTACTCCGTTAGAGGGAATTCCTACGAGCAGTACTTC	CASSYSVRGNSYEQYF
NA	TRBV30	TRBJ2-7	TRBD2	TGTGCCGCTACCCTAGCGGGGGGCTCCTACGAGCAGTACTTC	CAATLAGGSYEQYF
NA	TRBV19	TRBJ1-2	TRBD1	TGTGCCAGTACCTTGCAGGCGGACAGGTACTATGGCTACACCTTC	CASTLQADRYYGYTF
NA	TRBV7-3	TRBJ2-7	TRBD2	TGTGCCAGCAGCGCGGAAGCGGGGGCCTCCTACGAGCAGTACTTC	CASSAEAGASYEQYF
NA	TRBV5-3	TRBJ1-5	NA	TGTGCCAGAAGCGGCCAGCCCCAGCATTTT	CARSGQPQHF